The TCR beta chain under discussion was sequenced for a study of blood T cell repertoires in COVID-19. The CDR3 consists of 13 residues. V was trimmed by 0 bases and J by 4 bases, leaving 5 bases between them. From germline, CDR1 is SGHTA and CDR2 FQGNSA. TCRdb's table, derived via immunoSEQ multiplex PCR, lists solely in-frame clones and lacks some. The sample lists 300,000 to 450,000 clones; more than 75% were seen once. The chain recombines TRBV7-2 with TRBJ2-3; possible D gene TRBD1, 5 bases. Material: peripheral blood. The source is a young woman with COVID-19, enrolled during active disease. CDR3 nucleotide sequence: TGTGCCAGCAGCTTAGCGACAGCAGATACGCAGTATTTT. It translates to CASSLATADTQYF.